This is a list of T cell receptor beta chains from one sample in a study of technical replicates of blood from a few donors. Sequencing used immunoSEQ multiplex PCR; TCRdb keeps in-frame clones, though not all of them. The sample contains tens of thousands of clones, 80% to 90% of which appear only once. Input material: PBMCs. The source of these receptors is a human donor in good health. Some clones in this sample may be carry-over from other donors' samples. Each CDR3 is given with its conserved first and last residue. The D gene is left open where the match is weak. Rows may omit the clone size; those that give it use once, few, many or a size class.

V gene	J gene	clone size	D gene	CDR3 DNA	CDR3 protein
TRBV7-9	TRBJ2-1	NA	TRBD1	TGTGCCAGCAGTTTACAGGGGCCAAGCAATGAGCAGTTCTTC	CASSLQGPSNEQFF
TRBV7-8	TRBJ2-1	NA	TRBD1	TGTGCCAGCAGCTCGGACAGGGGAAACAATGAGCAGTTCTTC	CASSSDRGNNEQFF
TRBV11-1	TRBJ2-4	NA	TRBD1	TGTGCCAGCAGCACACAAACTAGGACAGGGGGATTGTACATTCAGTACTTC	CASSTQTRTGGLYIQYF
TRBV28	TRBJ2-1	few	NA	TGTGCCAGCAGTTTATCCACAGTCAGGGATGAGCAGTTCTTC	CASSLSTVRDEQFF
TRBV7-2	TRBJ2-7	NA	NA	TGTGCCAGCAGCCGGACAGAGTACGAGCAGTACTTC	CASSRTEYEQYF
TRBV5-1	TRBJ1-4	NA	NA	TGCGCCAGCAAATGGGGAGGGGGGCGCGGTGAAAAACTGTTTTTT	CASKWGGGRGEKLFF
TRBV11-2	TRBJ2-2	NA	NA	TGTGCCAGCAGCAGAGGCAGGGGACGAACGAACACCGGGGAGCTGTTTTTT	CASSRGRGRTNTGELFF
TRBV13	TRBJ2-1	NA	TRBD2	TGTGCCAGCAGCGCCTGGCTAGCGGGAGACGGGGCCTACAATGAGCAGTTCTTC	CASSAWLAGDGAYNEQFF
TRBV4-2	TRBJ2-7	NA	TRBD2	TGTGCCAGCAGCCAGGCTAGCGGGGGGAACTACGAGCAGTACTTC	CASSQASGGNYEQYF
TRBV4-1	TRBJ1-4	NA	TRBD1	TGCGCCAGCAGCCCCGGGGGACAGGGGATTGAAAAACTGTTTTTT	CASSPGGQGIEKLFF
TRBV30	TRBJ1-1	few	NA	TGTGCCTGGAGTCCATTGAACACTGAAGCTTTCTTT	CAWSPLNTEAFF
TRBV2	TRBJ1-1	NA	NA	TGTGCCAGCAGCGCCGACACCCACACTGAAGCTTTCTTT	CASSADTHTEAFF
TRBV29-1	TRBJ2-3	few	NA	TGCAGCGTAGAGGGTCGCACAGATACGCAGTATTTT	CSVEGRTDTQYF
TRBV30	TRBJ1-2	NA	NA	TGTGCCTGGAGTGTAAACAGCCTTAGGATGGACTATGGCTACACCTTC	CAWSVNSLRMDYGYTF
TRBV5-4	TRBJ2-7	once	TRBD2	TGTGCCAGCAGACCGGGACTAGCAAGGGTCTACGAGCAGTACTTC	CASRPGLARVYEQYF
TRBV6-5	TRBJ1-4	NA	NA	TGTGCCAGCAGTGGCCAAAATGAAAAACTGTTTTTT	CASSGQNEKLFF
TRBV4-3	TRBJ2-3	NA	NA	TGCGCCAGCAGCCAAGCCGAGGCCTTGGTTCCAGATACGCAGTATTTT	CASSQAEALVPDTQYF
TRBV29-1	TRBJ1-2	NA	TRBD1	TGCAGCGTTGACCATGACAGGGCGGCCTATGGCTACACCTTC	CSVDHDRAAYGYTF
TRBV13	TRBJ2-1	once	NA	TGTGCCAGCAGCTTAGGGACTAGGGGCAATGAGCAGTTCTTC	CASSLGTRGNEQFF
TRBV19	TRBJ1-1	NA	TRBD1	TGTGCCAGTAGTCCGGGGACAGGGGTGCTGGGCACTGAAGCTTTCTTT	CASSPGTGVLGTEAFF
TRBV6-1	TRBJ1-2	NA	NA	TGTGCTAGCTCTTTGGACAGTCCTAACTATGGCTACACCTTC	CASSLDSPNYGYTF
TRBV5-4	TRBJ1-1	NA	NA	TGTGCCAGCAGCTCCCCCCCGTTCACTGAAGCTTTCTTT	CASSSPPFTEAFF
TRBV19	TRBJ2-1	few	TRBD2	TGTGCCAGTAGTATTCCCTCACTAGCGGAAAACAATGAGCAGTTCTTC	CASSIPSLAENNEQFF
TRBV5-1	TRBJ1-1	few	TRBD1	TGCGCCAGCAGCTGGACAGGGGCAGAGAGGGACACTGAAGCTTTCTTT	CASSWTGAERDTEAFF
TRBV2	TRBJ2-5	NA	NA	TGTGCCAGCAGTGACCGGACTACACTCCAAGAGACCCAGTACTTC	CASSDRTTLQETQYF
TRBV4-1	TRBJ2-7	NA	TRBD2	TGCGCCAGCAGACGAACTAGCGCATCCTACGAGCAGTACTTC	CASRRTSASYEQYF
TRBV9	TRBJ2-7	NA	TRBD1	TGTGCCAGCAGCCCACAGGGGGGCTACGAGCAGTACTTC	CASSPQGGYEQYF
TRBV27	TRBJ2-3	NA	NA	TGTGCCAGCAGTTGGGACGGGGGGCTGCCCACAGATACGCAGTATTTT	CASSWDGGLPTDTQYF
TRBV5-4	TRBJ2-1	NA	NA	TGTGCCAGCAGCTTATTGATAGCCGGCAATGAGCAGTTCTTC	CASSLLIAGNEQFF
TRBV7-9	TRBJ2-3	NA	NA	TGTGCCAGCAGCTTAGTCCCCCCGGCGGGTCCAGATACGCAGTATTTT	CASSLVPPAGPDTQYF
TRBV5-1	TRBJ2-7	NA	TRBD1	TGCGCCAGCAGCCAGCAGTGGACAGGGGCCTACGAGCAGTACTTC	CASSQQWTGAYEQYF
TRBV11-2	TRBJ1-2	NA	TRBD1	TGTGCCAGCAGCTCATCACCCGGGACAGGGTACTATGGCTACACCTTC	CASSSSPGTGYYGYTF
TRBV5-1	TRBJ2-7	NA	NA	TGCGCCAGCAGCTTGGCCTCGGACAGTTCCGAGCAGTACTTC	CASSLASDSSEQYF
TRBV7-9	TRBJ1-5	once	TRBD1	TGTGCCAGCAGCGGGGGACAGGGGTACAATCAGCCCCAGCATTTT	CASSGGQGYNQPQHF
TRBV14	TRBJ2-7	NA	TRBD2	TGTGCCAGCAGCCAAGGACTAGCGGGGAAGTACTTC	CASSQGLAGKYF
TRBV4-2	TRBJ1-3	NA	TRBD1	TGTGCCAGCAGCCCTGGAAGCACGAGGGACAGAAGCTCTGGAAACACCATATATTTT	CASSPGSTRDRSSGNTIYF
TRBV5-1	TRBJ2-5	NA	TRBD1	TGCGCCAGCAGCTTGGGACAGGGTGGGACGGAGACCCAGTACTTC	CASSLGQGGTETQYF
TRBV4-2	TRBJ2-7	NA	NA	TGTGCCAGCAGCCCGGGGAAGGGATCCTACGAGCAGTACTTC	CASSPGKGSYEQYF
TRBV5-1	TRBJ2-5	NA	TRBD2	TGCGCCAGCAGCACCGGACTAGCGCAAGAGACCCAGTACTTC	CASSTGLAQETQYF
TRBV7-2	TRBJ1-1	NA	NA	TGTGCCAGCAGCCCCCTACGGGGATCGAACACTGAAGCTTTCTTT	CASSPLRGSNTEAFF
TRBV6-6	TRBJ1-5	NA	TRBD1	TGTGCCAGCACGTCGGAGACAGGGACGGTGCAGCCCCAGCATTTT	CASTSETGTVQPQHF
TRBV4-1	TRBJ1-1	NA	TRBD1	TGCGCCAGCAGTCCGGGACAGGGGGCAACTGAAGCTTTCTTT	CASSPGQGATEAFF
TRBV7-2	TRBJ2-7	NA	NA	TGTGCCAGCAGCCGGTCGCTAGCGCCCCGTGGCTCCTACGAGCAGTACTTC	CASSRSLAPRGSYEQYF
TRBV7-9	TRBJ2-5	NA	TRBD2	TGTGCCAGCAGTTTGCTAGCGGGAGAAGGGAAGACCCAGTACTTC	CASSLLAGEGKTQYF
TRBV7-2	TRBJ2-3	NA	NA	TGTGCCAGCAGCCTGGGGCTGAGCACAGATACGCAGTATTTT	CASSLGLSTDTQYF
TRBV10-3	TRBJ2-5	NA	TRBD2	TGTGCCATTCGGCCGTCGGGGACTAGCGGGGCTGCGGCGGAGACCCAGTACTTC	CAIRPSGTSGAAAETQYF
TRBV5-6	TRBJ2-7	once	NA	TGTGCCAGCAGCCCCCGGGGGCGGGGGAACGAGCAGTACTTC	CASSPRGRGNEQYF
TRBV23-1	TRBJ1-1	NA	TRBD1	TGCGCCAGCAGCCTGACAGGGATAGGAACTGAAGCTTTCTTT	CASSLTGIGTEAFF
TRBV27	TRBJ2-3	NA	TRBD2	TGTGCCAGCAGTAAGACTAGCGCCTCTAGCACAGATACGCAGTATTTT	CASSKTSASSTDTQYF
TRBV19	TRBJ2-7	NA	NA	TGTGCCAGTAGTACCCTTTACGAGCAGTACTTC	CASSTLYEQYF
TRBV2	TRBJ2-1	NA	NA	TGTGCCAGCACTATAGGACAGTCCTCCTGGGGAGAGCAGTTCTTC	CASTIGQSSWGEQFF
TRBV7-6	TRBJ2-2	once	TRBD2	TGTGCCAGCAGCTTACTAGCGGGAGGGCACGGGGAGCTGTTTTTT	CASSLLAGGHGELFF
TRBV20-1	TRBJ2-3	NA	NA	TGCAGTGCTAGGAGCCACGATACGCAGTATTTT	CSARSHDTQYF
TRBV2	TRBJ2-7	once	NA	TGTGCCAGCAGTGAATTACAGGGTTCCTACGAGCAGTACTTC	CASSELQGSYEQYF
TRBV5-5	TRBJ2-7	few	NA	TGTGCCAGCAGTCTGGTTGGGAGGTCCTACGAGCAGTACTTC	CASSLVGRSYEQYF
TRBV6-6	TRBJ1-2	NA	TRBD1	TGTGCCAGCAGACGACAGGGGTTGGACTATGGCTACACCTTC	CASRRQGLDYGYTF
TRBV5-6	TRBJ2-7	NA	TRBD2	TGTGCCAGCAGCGGTCGTCGGGGGGGCGAGCAGTACTTC	CASSGRRGGEQYF
TRBV4-3	TRBJ1-1	NA	NA	TGCGCCAGCAGCCAAGCAGCGGACCGCTCTGAAGCTTTCTTT	CASSQAADRSEAFF
TRBV5-4	TRBJ2-3	NA	TRBD2	TGTGCCAGCAGCAATTCCGGGACTAGCGGCTATACGCAGTATTTT	CASSNSGTSGYTQYF